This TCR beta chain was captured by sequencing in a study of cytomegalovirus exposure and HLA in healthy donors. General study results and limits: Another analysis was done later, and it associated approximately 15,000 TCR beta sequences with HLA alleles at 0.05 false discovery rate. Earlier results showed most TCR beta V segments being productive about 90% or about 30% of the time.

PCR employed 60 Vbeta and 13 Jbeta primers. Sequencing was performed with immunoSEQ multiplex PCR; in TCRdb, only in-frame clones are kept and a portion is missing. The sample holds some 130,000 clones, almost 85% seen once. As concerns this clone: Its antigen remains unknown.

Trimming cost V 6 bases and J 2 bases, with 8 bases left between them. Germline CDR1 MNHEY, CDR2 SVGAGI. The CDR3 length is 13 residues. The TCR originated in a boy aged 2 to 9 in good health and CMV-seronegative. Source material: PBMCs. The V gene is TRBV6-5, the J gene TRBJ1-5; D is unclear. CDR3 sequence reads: CASRGQGNQPQHF. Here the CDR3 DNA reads TGTGCCAGCAGGGGCCAGGGCAATCAGCCCCAGCATTTT.